These 8 T cell receptor beta chains were sequenced from one sample in a study of STAT5B mutations in CD4+ large granular lymphocyte leukemia. This table comes from immunoSEQ multiplex PCR, and its TCRdb copy is limited to in-frame clones, with some not included. The sample carries some 21,000 clones, around 75% recorded once. Sample: CD4+ T cells from blood buffy coats. These receptors all come from a human donor in good health.

This clone was counted a single time. This chain links TRBV19 with TRBJ2-1; the D gene is possibly TRBD2 (7 bases). Germline V CDR1 and CDR2: LNHDA, SQIVND (reference sequence). The CDR3 has 16 residues. V shed 3 bases and J shed 2 bases, with 14 bases lying between them. The CDR3 DNA follows: TGTGCCAGTAGTATGTTCGCGGGGGCCCCCTACAATGAGCAGTTCTTC. Amino acids: CASSMFAGAPYNEQFF.

The CDR3 nucleotides read TGTGCCAGCAGTTCCAGGCAGGGCTACACCTTC. Amino acids: CASSSRQGYTF. The chain employs TRBV28 and TRBJ1-2; no definite D call. V gave up 4 bases and J gave up 8 bases, with 8 bases separating them. This CDR3 spans 11 amino acids. The germline CDR1 and CDR2 sequences are MDHEN and SYDVKM.

This clone was seen more than once but under ten times. DNA of the CDR3: TGTGCCAGCAGTTTATACGGTTCCGGGGCCAACGTCCTGACTTTC. It specifies CASSLYGSGANVLTF. The V and J genes are TRBV28 and TRBJ2-6, with D unresolved. V lost 1 base and J 4 bases, leaving 8 bases between the germline ends. The CDR3 is 15 residues long. Germline CDR1 MDHEN, CDR2 SYDVKM. Full variable domain (outside the CDR3, taken from reference TRBV28 and TRBJ2-6): DVKVTQSSRYLVKRTGEKVFLECVQDMDHENMFWYRQDPGLGLRLIYFSYDVKMKEKGDIPEGYSVSREKKERFSLILESASTNQTSMYLCASSLYGSGANVLTFGAGSRLTVL.

The J gene is TRBJ2-1, the V gene TRBV11-2, with 10 bases aligning to TRBD2. Germline lookup yields CDR1 SGHAT and CDR2 FQNNGV. Trimming at V came to 1 base and at J to 9 bases, leaving 6 bases not matched to a gene. This CDR3 has 15 residues. DNA of the CDR3: TGTGCCAGCAGCTTAGCAGCGGGAGGGCCGGGTGAGCAGTTCTTC. It yields the protein CASSLAAGGPGEQFF.

This CDR3 reads CASSLTTSGGSSYNEQFF. The CDR3 coding sequence is TGCGCCAGCAGCCTCACCACTAGCGGGGGGAGCTCCTACAATGAGCAGTTCTTC. The chain employs TRBV5-1 and TRBJ2-1; 12 bases map to TRBD2. Germline V gives CDR1 SGHRS, CDR2 YFSETQ. The length of the CDR3 is 18 residues. V lost 4 bases, J lost 0 bases, and 8 bases stayed unmatched.

V usage is TRBV19 and J usage is TRBJ2-5; D not resolved. V was shortened by 1 base and J by 4 bases, with 10 bases between the two germline ends. The CDR3 is 14 residues long. Germline V CDR1 and CDR2: LNHDA, SQIVND (reference sequence). The CDR3 nucleotides read TGTGCCAGTAGTATAGGGCCGGTGGGAGAGACCCAGTACTTC. The encoded protein is CASSIGPVGETQYF.

The chain uses TRBV5-1 and TRBJ1-4; 7 bases align to TRBD1. V dropped 4 bases and J dropped 0; count of bases not matched to a gene: 9. Looked up from germline, CDR1 is SGHRS and CDR2 is YFSETQ. The CDR3 runs to 17 residues. The CDR3 bases are TGCGCCAGCAGCGTGGGGGGACAGACCGCAACTAATGAAAAACTGTTTTTT. Protein product: CASSVGGQTATNEKLFF.

The chain is built from TRBV10-3 and TRBJ2-1; the match to TRBD1 covers 7 bases. This CDR3 has 15 amino acids. Germline lookup yields CDR1 ENHRY and CDR2 SYGVKD. Trimming cost V 1 base and J 5 bases; bases outside gene matches: 5. As DNA, the CDR3 is TGTGCCATCAGTGAGTTGGGGACAGAAAACAATGAGCAGTTCTTC. It yields the protein CAISELGTENNEQFF.